This TCR beta chain is drawn from a study of T cell repertoires in cytomegalovirus infection. Study-level information: In public TCR beta signatures, there were indications of both CMV infection and matching HLA type. Points from the study as a whole: Identification of carriers of CMV plus the relevant HLA was performed using cumulative public TCR beta family frequency. The study found HLA-C-restricted CMV-specific TCR beta clonotypes dominating the ex vivo response.

From the reads, TCRdb called clonotypes with MiXCR, one entry per CDR3 protein. The data contain tens of thousands of distinct CDR3 sequences, approximately 24% of them singletons. The length of the CDR3 is 14 residues. V was shortened by 0 bases and J by 8 bases, with 13 bases between the two germline ends. Germline CDR1 and CDR2: SGHTA and FQGNSA. There are many counts of this clonotype. What it binds is unknown. Sequencing input: PBMCs, sequenced either directly or after in vitro stimulation (not recorded which). This clonotype was sampled from a human donor in good health (CMV status not recorded). Some clones in this sample may be carry-over from other donors' samples. The chain carries TRBV7-2 and TRBJ1-2; tentatively, D is TRBD1 (6 bases). For the CDR3, the DNA is TGTGCCAGCAGCTTAGCCAGGGGCAGAGAGGGCTACACCTTC. Translation: CASSLARGREGYTF.